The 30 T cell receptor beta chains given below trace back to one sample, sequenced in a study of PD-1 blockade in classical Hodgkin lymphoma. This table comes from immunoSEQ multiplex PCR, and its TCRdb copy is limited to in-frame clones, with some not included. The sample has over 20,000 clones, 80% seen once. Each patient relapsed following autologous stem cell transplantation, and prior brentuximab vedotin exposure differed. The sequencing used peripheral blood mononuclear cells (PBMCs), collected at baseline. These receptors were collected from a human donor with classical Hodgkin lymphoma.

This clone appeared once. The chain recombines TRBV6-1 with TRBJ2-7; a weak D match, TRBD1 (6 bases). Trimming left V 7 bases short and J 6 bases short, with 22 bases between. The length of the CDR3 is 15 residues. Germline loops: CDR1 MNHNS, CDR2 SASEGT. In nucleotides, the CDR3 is TGTGCCAGCACCTTCTCGACACAGGGCTTGCTCGAGCAGTACTTC. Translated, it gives CASTFSTQGLLEQYF.

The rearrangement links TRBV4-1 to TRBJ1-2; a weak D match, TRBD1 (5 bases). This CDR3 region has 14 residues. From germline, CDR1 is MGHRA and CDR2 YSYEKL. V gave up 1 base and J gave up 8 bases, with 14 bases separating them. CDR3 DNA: TGCGCCAGCAGCCAAGTAATAGGGGTGAAGGGCTACACCTTC. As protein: CASSQVIGVKGYTF.

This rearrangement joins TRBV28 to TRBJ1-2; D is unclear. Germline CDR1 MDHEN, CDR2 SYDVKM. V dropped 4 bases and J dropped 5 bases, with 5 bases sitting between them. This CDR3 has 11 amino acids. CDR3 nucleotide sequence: TGTGCCAGCAGTTCCCAGTATGGCTACACCTTC. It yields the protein CASSSQYGYTF.

The CDR3 nucleotides read TGTGCCAGCAGCTTCCGGACTAGCCCTGAACAAGAGACCCAGTACTTC. Translated, it gives CASSFRTSPEQETQYF. The gene calls are TRBV7-2 and TRBJ2-5; the match to TRBD2 covers 8 bases. The CDR3 consists of 16 residues. CDR1 and CDR2 from the germline V gene are SGHTA and FQGNSA. With V trimmed by 3 bases and J by 2 bases, 8 bases remained unmatched.

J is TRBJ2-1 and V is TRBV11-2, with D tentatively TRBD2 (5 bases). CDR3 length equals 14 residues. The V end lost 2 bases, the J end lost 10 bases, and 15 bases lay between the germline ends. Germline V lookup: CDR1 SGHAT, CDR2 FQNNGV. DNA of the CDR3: TGTGCCAGCAGCTTAATGATTTCAAGCGGCGAGCAGTTCTTC. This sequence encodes CASSLMISSGEQFF.

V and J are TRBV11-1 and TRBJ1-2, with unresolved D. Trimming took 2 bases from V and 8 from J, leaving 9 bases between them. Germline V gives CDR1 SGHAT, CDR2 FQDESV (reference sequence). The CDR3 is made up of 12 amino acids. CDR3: CASSLRGSGYTF. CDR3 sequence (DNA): TGTGCCAGCAGCTTACGGGGAAGCGGCTACACCTTC.

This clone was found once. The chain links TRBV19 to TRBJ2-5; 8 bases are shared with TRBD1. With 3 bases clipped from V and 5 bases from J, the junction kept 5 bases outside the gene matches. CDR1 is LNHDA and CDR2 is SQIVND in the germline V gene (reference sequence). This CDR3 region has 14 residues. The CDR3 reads CASSMTGEIETQYF. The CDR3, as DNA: TGTGCCAGTAGTATGACAGGGGAAATTGAGACCCAGTACTTC.

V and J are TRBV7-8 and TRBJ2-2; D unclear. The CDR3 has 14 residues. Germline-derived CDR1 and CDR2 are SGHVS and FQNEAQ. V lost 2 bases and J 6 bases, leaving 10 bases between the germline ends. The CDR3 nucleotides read TGTGCCAGCAGCTTACACGAGAATTCCGGGGAGCTGTTTTTT. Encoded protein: CASSLHENSGELFF.

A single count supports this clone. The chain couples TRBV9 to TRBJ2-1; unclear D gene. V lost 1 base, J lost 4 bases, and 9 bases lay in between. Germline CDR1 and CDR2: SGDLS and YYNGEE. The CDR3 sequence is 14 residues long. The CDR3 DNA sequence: TGTGCCAGCAGCGTAACACCTGCATACAATGAGCAGTTCTTC. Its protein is CASSVTPAYNEQFF. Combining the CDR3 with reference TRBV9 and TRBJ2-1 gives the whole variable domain DSGVTQTPKHLITATGQRVTLRCSPRSGDLSVYWYQQSLDQGLQFLIQYYNGEERAKGNILERFSAQQFPDLHSELNLSSLELGDSALYFCASSVTPAYNEQFFGPGTRLTVL.

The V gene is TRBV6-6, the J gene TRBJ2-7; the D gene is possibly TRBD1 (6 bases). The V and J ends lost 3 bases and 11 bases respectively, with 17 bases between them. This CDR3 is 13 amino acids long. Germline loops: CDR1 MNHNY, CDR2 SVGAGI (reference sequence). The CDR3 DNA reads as TGTGCCAGCAGTTATGGAACAGGGTCGGTGGAGTACTTC. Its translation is CASSYGTGSVEYF.

CDR3 protein: CASRRGQRQETQYF. For the CDR3, the DNA is TGTGCCAGCAGACGAGGACAGAGGCAAGAGACCCAGTACTTC. This chain connects TRBV5-6 to TRBJ2-5; D may be TRBD1 (6 bases). The CDR3 extends over 14 amino acids. V lost 5 bases and J lost 2, with 13 bases in between. The germline gives CDR1 SGHDT, CDR2 YYEEEE.

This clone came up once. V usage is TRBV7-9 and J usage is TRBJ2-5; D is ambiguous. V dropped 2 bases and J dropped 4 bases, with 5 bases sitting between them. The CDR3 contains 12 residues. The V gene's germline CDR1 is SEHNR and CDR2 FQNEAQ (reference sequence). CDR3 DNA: TGTGCCAGCAGCTTATACCCAGAGACCCAGTACTTC. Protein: CASSLYPETQYF.

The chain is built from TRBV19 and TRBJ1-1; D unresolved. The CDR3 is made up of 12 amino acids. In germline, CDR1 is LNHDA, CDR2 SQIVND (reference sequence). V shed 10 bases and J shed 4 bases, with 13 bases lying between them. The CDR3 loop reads CAIPKRSTEAFF. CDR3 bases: TGTGCCATTCCAAAGCGGAGCACTGAAGCTTTCTTT.

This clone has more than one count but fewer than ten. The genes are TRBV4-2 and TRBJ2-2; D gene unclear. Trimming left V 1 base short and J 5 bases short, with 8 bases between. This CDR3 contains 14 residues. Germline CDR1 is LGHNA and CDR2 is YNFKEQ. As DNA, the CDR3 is TGTGCCAGCAGCCAAGCGGAGCTAACCGGGGAGCTGTTTTTT. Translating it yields CASSQAELTGELFF.

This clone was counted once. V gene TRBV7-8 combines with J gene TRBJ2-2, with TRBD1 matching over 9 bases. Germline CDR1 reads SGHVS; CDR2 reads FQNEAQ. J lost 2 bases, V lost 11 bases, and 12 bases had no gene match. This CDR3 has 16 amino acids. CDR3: CAYGGSGQGNTGELFF. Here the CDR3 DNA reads TGTGCCTATGGGGGGTCGGGACAGGGAAACACCGGGGAGCTGTTTTTT.

The CDR3 coding sequence is TGTGCCAGCAGCTCTAGCGGGGGGTACTCCTACGAGCAGTACTTC. Its translation is CASSSSGGYSYEQYF. This sequence joins TRBV7-2 and TRBJ2-7, with 11 bases that match TRBD2. This CDR3 has 15 amino acids. V was clipped by 4 bases and J by 0 bases; unmatched bases: 2. Germline CDR1 reads SGHTA; CDR2 reads FQGNSA.

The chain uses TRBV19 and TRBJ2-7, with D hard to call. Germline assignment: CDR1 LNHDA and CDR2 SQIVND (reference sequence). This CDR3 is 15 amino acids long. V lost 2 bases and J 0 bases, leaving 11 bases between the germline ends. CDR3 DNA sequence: TGTGCCAGTAGTATATGGGCAGACACCTCCTACGAGCAGTACTTC. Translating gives CASSIWADTSYEQYF.

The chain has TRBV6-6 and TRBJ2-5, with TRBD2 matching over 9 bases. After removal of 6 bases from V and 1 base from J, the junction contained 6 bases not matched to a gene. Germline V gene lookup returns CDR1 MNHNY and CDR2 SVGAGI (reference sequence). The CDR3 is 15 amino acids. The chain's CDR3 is CASRGGGALQETQYF. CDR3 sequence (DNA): TGTGCCAGCAGGGGCGGGGGGGCGCTCCAAGAGACCCAGTACTTC.

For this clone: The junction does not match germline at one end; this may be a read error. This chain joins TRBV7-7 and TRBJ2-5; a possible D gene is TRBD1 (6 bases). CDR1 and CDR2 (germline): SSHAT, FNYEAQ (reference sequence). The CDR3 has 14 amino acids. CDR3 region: CASSLEQGLETQYF. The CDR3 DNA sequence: TGTGCTAGCAGCTTAGAACAGGGCTTAGAGACCCAGTACTTC.

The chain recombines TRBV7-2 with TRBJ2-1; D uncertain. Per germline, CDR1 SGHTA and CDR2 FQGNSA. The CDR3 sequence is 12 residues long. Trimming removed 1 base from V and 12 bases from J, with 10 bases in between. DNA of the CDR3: TGTGCCAGCAGCTTAGTTCCCTTAGGGCAGTTCTTC. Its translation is CASSLVPLGQFF. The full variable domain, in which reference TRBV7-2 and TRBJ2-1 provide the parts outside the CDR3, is GAGVSQSPSNKVTEKGKDVELRCDPISGHTALYWYRQSLGQGLEFLIYFQGNSAPDKSGLPSDRFSAERTGGSVSTLTIQRTQQEDSAVYLCASSLVPLGQFFGPGTRLTVL.

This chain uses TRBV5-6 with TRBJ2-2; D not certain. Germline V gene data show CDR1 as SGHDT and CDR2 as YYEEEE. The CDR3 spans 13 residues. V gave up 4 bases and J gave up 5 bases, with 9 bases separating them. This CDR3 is CASSLRPTGELFF. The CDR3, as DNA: TGTGCCAGCAGCCTTCGACCGACCGGGGAGCTGTTTTTT.

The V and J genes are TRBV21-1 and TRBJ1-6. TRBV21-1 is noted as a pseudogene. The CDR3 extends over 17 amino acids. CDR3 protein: CASIQRWRSSYNSPLHF. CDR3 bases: TGTGCCAGCATCCAAAGGTGGAGGAGCTCCTATAATTCACCCCTCCACTTT.

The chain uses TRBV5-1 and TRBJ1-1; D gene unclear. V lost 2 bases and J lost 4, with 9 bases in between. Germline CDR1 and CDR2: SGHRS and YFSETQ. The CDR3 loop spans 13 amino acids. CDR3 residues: CASSLRFGTEAFF. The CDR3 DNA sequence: TGCGCCAGCAGCTTAAGGTTTGGCACTGAAGCTTTCTTT.

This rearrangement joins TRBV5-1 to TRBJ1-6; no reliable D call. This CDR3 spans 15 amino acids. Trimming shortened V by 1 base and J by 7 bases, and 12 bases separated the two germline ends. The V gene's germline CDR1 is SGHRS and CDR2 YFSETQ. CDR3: CASSLNGNFNSPLHF. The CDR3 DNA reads TGCGCCAGCAGCTTGAACGGGAACTTCAATTCACCCCTCCACTTT.

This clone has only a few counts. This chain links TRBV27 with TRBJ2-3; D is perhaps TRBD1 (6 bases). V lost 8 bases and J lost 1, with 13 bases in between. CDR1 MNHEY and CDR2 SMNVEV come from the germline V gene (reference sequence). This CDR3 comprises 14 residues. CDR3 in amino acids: CASDVAGGTDTQYF. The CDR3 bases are TGTGCCAGCGACGTAGCAGGGGGCACAGATACGCAGTATTTT.

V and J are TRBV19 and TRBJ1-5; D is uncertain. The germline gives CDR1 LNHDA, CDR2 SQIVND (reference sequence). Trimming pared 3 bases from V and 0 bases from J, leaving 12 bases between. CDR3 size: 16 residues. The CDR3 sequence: CASSIGPERSNQPQHF. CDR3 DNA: TGTGCCAGTAGTATCGGCCCCGAGCGTAGCAATCAGCCCCAGCATTTT.

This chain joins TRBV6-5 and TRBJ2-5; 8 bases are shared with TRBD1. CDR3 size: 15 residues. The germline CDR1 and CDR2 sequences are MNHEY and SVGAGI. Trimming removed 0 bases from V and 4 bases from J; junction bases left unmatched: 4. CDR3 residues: CASSYSADRVETQYF. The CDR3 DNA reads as TGTGCCAGCAGTTACTCCGCGGACAGGGTAGAGACCCAGTACTTC.

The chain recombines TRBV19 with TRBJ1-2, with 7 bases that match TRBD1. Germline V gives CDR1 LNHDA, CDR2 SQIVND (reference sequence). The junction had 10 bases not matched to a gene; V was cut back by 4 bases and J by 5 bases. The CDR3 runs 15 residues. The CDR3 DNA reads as TGTGCCAGTAGTAAATTACAGGGGTCCGATTATGGCTACACCTTC. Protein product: CASSKLQGSDYGYTF. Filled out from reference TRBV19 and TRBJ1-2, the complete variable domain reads DGGITQSPKYLFRKEGQNVTLSCEQNLNHDAMYWYRQDPGQGLRLIYYSQIVNDFQKGDIAEGYSVSREKKESFPLTVTSAQKNPTAFYLCASSKLQGSDYGYTFGSGTRLTVV.

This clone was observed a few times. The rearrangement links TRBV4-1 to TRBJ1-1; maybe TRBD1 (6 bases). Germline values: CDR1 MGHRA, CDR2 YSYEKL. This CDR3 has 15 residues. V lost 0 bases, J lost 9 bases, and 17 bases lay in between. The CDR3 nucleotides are TGCGCCAGCAGCCAAGATCGGCAGGGGTGGAGACAAGCTTTCTTT. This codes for CASSQDRQGWRQAFF.

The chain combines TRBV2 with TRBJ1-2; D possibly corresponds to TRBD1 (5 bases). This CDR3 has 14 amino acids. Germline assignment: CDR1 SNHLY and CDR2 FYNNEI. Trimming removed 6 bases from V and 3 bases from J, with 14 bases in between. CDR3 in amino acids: CASSLTSGHYGYTF. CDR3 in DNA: TGTGCCAGCAGCCTGACCTCAGGGCACTATGGCTACACCTTC.